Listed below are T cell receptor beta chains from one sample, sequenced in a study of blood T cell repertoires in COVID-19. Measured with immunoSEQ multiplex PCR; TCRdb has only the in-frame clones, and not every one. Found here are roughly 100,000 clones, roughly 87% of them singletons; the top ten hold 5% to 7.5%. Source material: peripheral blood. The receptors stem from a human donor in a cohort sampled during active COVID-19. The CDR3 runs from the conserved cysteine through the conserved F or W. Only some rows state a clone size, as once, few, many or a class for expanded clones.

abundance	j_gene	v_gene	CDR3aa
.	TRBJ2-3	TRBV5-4	CASSLAGNTDTQYF
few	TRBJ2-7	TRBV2	CASSRGTYEQYF
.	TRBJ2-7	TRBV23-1	CASSRSGTSGSSYEQYF
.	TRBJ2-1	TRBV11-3	CASSLVGGVNEQFF
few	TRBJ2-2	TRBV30	CAWSWEGTGELFF
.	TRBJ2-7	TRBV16	CASSPGGAYEQYF
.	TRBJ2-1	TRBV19	CASSISRGSGSLSNEQFF
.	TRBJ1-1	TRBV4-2	CASSRMSGVTEAFF
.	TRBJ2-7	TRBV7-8	CASSRDTNYEQYF
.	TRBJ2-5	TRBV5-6	CASSWAAQETQYF
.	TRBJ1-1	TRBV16	CASSQSGDIEAFF
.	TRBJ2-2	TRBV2	CASWTTVITGELFF
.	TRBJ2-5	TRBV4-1	CASSHQTSGQETQYF
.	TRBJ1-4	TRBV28	CASTMAREVTNEKLFF
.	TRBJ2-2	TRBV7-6	CASRLLAGGLGTGELFF
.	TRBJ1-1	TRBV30	CAWSVMGGQGTEAFF
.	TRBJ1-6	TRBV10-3	CAIGSHRDRDSSPLHF
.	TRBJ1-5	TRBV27	CASSLGSSNQPQHF
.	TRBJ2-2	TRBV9	CASSGQLATTGELFF
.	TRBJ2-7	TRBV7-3	CASRLSGGDSYEQYF
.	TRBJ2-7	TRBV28	CASRGTTGQGYEQYF
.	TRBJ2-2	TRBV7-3	CASSLSSTDTGELFF
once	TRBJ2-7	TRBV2	CASRTGTSGYEQYF
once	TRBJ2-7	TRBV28	CASSDLGASYEQYF
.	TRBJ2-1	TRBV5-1	CASSLVWSGTHYNEQFF
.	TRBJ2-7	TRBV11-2	CASSEGLAGGPRYEQYF
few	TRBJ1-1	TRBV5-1	CASCTGTGLVGEAFF
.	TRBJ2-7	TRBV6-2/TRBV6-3	CASSYSNGESYEQYF
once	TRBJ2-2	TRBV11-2	CASSSYTGELFF
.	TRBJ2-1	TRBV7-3	CASSSPRGSSSYNEQFF
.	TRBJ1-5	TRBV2	CASSPGTGGIQPQHF
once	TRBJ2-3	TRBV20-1	CSASPSGSADTQYF
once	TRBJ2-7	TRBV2	CASSPYRGRSYEQYF
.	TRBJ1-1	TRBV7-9	CASSLGQGRAFF
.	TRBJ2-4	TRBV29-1	CSVEDRVNIQYF
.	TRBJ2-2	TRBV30	CAALGQGNTGELFF
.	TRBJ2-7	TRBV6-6	CASSPGTGGEQYF
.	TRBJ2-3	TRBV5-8	CASSLGSGRRPDTQYF
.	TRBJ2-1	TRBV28	CASKVPGSALRIDNEQFF
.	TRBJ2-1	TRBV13	CASSGNPGTGEGNEQFF
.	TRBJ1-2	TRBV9	CASSPRQGVAEGYTF
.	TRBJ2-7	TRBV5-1	CASSQGPGGAFGQYF
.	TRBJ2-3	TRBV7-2	CASSLARLAGGADTQYF
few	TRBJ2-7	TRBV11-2	CASSPLDSYEQYF
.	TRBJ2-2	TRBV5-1	CASSLGGSGYLFWDTGELFF
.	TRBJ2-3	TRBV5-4	CASSLRGGGTDTQYF
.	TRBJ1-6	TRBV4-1	CASSQGPYSPLHF
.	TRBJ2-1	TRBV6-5	CASSTQLRESEQFF
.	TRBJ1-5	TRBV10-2	CASRWTGNSNQPQHF
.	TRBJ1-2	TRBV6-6	CASSHAGTGGDSPYGYTF
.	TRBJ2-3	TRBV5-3	CARNRGGNDTDTQYF
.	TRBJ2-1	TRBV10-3	CAISFSGSEQFF
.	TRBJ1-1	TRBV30	CAWNLGTGAEAFF